These 7 T cell receptor beta chains share one sample of origin, sequenced in a study of shared clonotypes between healthy human individuals. Here immunoSEQ multiplex PCR was the method, and the copy in TCRdb shows in-frame clones only, minus some. The data contain roughly 700,000 clones, 90% of them singletons. Sequenced input: memory CD8+ T cells from PBMCs. Subset indicated: CD45RO+ cells pooled with CCR7-negative TemRA cells. Receptors originate from a man aged 18 to 29 in good health. Some clones in this sample may be carry-over from other donors' samples.

This clone was picked up one time. The chain carries TRBV27 and TRBJ2-7, with D perhaps assigned TRBD1 or TRBD2 (5 bases each). The CDR3 runs to 17 residues. Germline V CDR1 and CDR2: MNHEY, SMNVEV (reference sequence). The V end was cut by 2 bases, the J end by 1 base, with 18 bases between. Here the CDR3 DNA reads TGTGCCAGCAGTTTAGGGTCCGGGGCTGCCAAGTCCTACGAGCAGTACTTC. Protein sequence: CASSLGSGAAKSYEQYF.

V is TRBV5-6 and J is TRBJ2-7; tentatively, D is TRBD2 (6 bases). The V gene lost 2 bases and the J gene lost 0 bases, with 15 bases spanning the gap. The length of the CDR3 is 16 residues. CDR1 and CDR2 (germline): SGHDT, YYEEEE. The CDR3 DNA reads as TGTGCCAGCAGCTTTCCGGGAGAAGGGCTCTCCTACGAGCAGTACTTC. Translation: CASSFPGEGLSYEQYF.

The CDR3 loop reads CASAAGQGASGANVLTF. CDR3 DNA sequence: TGTGCCAGCGCCGCGGGACAGGGGGCCTCTGGGGCCAACGTCCTGACTTTC. V is TRBV27 and J is TRBJ2-6; 12 nucleotides agree with TRBD1. The length of the CDR3 is 17 residues. Germline-derived CDR1 and CDR2 are MNHEY and SMNVEV (reference sequence). The V segment lost 8 bases and the J segment 0 bases; nucleotides outside the gene matches: 5.

This chain links TRBV13 with TRBJ2-7; weak D call: TRBD2 (5 bases). Trimming pared 4 bases from V and 7 bases from J, leaving 11 bases between. CDR1 is PRHDT, CDR2 FYEKMQ, per germline (reference sequence). This CDR3 spans 12 amino acids. CDR3 nucleotide sequence: TGTGCCAGCAGCTCCCCCGGGATTGAGCAGTACTTC. It translates to CASSSPGIEQYF.

The CDR3 DNA is TGCAGCGTTGAAGGGCCCGGGACAGGGCGGGGAGATACGCAGTATTTT. Residues: CSVEGPGTGRGDTQYF. The rearrangement uses TRBV29-1 and TRBJ2-3, with TRBD1 matching 9 bases. The CDR3 is made up of 16 amino acids. Unmatched junction bases numbered 10, after V lost 1 base and J lost 5 bases. In germline, CDR1 is SQVTM, CDR2 ANQGSEA.

This chain joins TRBV27 and TRBJ1-5, with D hard to call. This CDR3 has 13 amino acids. CDR1 and CDR2 from the germline V gene are MNHEY and SMNVEV (reference sequence). V was trimmed by 3 bases and J by 1 base, leaving 4 bases between them. The CDR3 protein is CASSFKSNQPQHF. In nucleotides, the CDR3 is TGTGCCAGCAGTTTTAAAAGCAATCAGCCCCAGCATTTT.

This clone was seen a single time. This chain connects TRBV29-1 to TRBJ1-1, with TRBD1 as a possible D gene (6 bases). The length of the CDR3 is 15 residues. Trimming shortened V by 6 bases and J by 7 bases, and 24 bases separated the two germline ends. The germline V gene encodes CDR1 SQVTM and CDR2 ANQGSEA. CDR3 nucleotide sequence: TGCAGCGTCTACGACAGGAACACCCGGGGCAATGAAGCTTTCTTT. It codes for CSVYDRNTRGNEAFF.